The 24 T cell receptor beta chains given below trace back to one sample, sequenced in a study of neoadjuvant anti-PD-1 for oral cavity cancer. Time point reported: after neoadjuvant nivolumab, at surgical resection. Method: immunoSEQ multiplex PCR; TCRdb's copy keeps in-frame clones and lacks some. The sample includes 7,500 to 8,000 clones, approximately 61% of them seen just once. This material consisted of PBMCs, taken after nivolumab (anti-PD-1) treatment. The receptors shown here come from a person between 40 and 85 years old with oral cavity squamous cell carcinoma.

The chain combines TRBV10-3 with TRBJ2-5, with 10 bases lining up with TRBD1. V dropped 6 bases and J dropped 4; count of bases not matched to a gene: 5. Germline loops: CDR1 ENHRY, CDR2 SYGVKD. CDR3 length: 14 amino acids. CDR3 residues: CAISGTGVRETQYF. The CDR3 region has the DNA TGTGCCATCAGCGGGACAGGGGTTCGAGAGACCCAGTACTTC.

This chain links TRBV4-1 with TRBJ2-3; TRBD2 aligns across 10 bases. Germline CDR1 and CDR2: MGHRA and YSYEKL. The CDR3 is made up of 15 amino acids. V trimming: 4 bases; J trimming: 0 bases; junction bases outside the gene matches: 1. The CDR3 DNA sequence: TGCGCCAGCAGCCTACTAGCGGGGAGCACAGATACGCAGTATTTT. This translates into CASSLLAGSTDTQYF.

The chain links TRBV2 to TRBJ2-1, with D uncertain. The V end lost 6 bases, the J end lost 7 bases, and 10 bases lay between the germline ends. Germline V gives CDR1 SNHLY, CDR2 FYNNEI. CDR3 length equals 12 residues. CDR3 region: CASSRGENEQFF. The CDR3 DNA sequence: TGTGCCAGCAGCCGAGGCGAGAATGAGCAGTTCTTC.

This CDR3 is CATQGAPNYGYTF. DNA of the CDR3: TGCGCCACACAGGGGGCGCCTAACTATGGCTACACCTTC. The chain links TRBV10-2 to TRBJ1-2; 9 bases fit TRBD1. The CDR3 sequence is 13 residues long. The V segment lost 10 bases and the J segment 0 bases; nucleotides outside the gene matches: 3. Germline assignment: CDR1 WSHSY and CDR2 SAAADI.

This clone was seen a handful of times. The chain combines TRBV18 with TRBJ1-5, with D possibly being TRBD1 (5 bases). Germline V gene lookup returns CDR1 KGHSH and CDR2 LQKENI. The CDR3 spans 16 residues. V was pared by 3 bases and J by 2 bases, with 14 bases between. CDR3 sequence: CASSPQGGGGNQPQHF. The CDR3 bases are TGTGCCAGCTCACCGCAAGGAGGAGGGGGCAATCAGCCCCAGCATTTT.

The CDR3 here is CASSLGGQKYQETQYF. CDR3 sequence (DNA): TGTGCCAGCAGCTTAGGCGGACAGAAGTACCAAGAGACCCAGTACTTC. The chain carries TRBV11-2 and TRBJ2-5, with D perhaps matching TRBD1 (6 bases). CDR3 length: 16 residues. Between the trimmed V and J ends, which lost 1 base and 0 bases, there was a span of 12 bases. Germline-derived CDR1 and CDR2 are SGHAT and FQNNGV.

The chain couples TRBV7-2 to TRBJ1-6; D perhaps matches TRBD1 (6 bases). The V end was cut by 5 bases, the J end by 7 bases, with 12 bases between. In germline, CDR1 is SGHTA, CDR2 FQGNSA. This CDR3 has 14 residues. The CDR3 region has the DNA TGTGCCAGCAGCATCACAGGGCGCAATTCACCCCTCCACTTT. It encodes CASSITGRNSPLHF.

The rearrangement links TRBV10-2 to TRBJ1-2; D unclear. The ends were cut back, 4 bases at V and 8 bases at J, with 14 bases in the middle. The germline gives CDR1 WSHSY, CDR2 SAAADI. CDR3 length: 13 amino acids. The CDR3 loop is CASSVDSVVGYTF. CDR3 nucleotides: TGCGCCAGCAGTGTGGACTCAGTTGTGGGCTACACCTTC.

This clone has a handful of counts. V and J are TRBV6-6 and TRBJ2-7, with unresolved D. Germline CDR1 MNHNY, CDR2 SVGAGI (reference sequence). The CDR3 extends over 12 amino acids. Trimming left V 0 bases short and J 5 bases short, with 5 bases between. The CDR3 DNA reads TGTGCCAGCAGTTACTCAACAAACGAGCAGTACTTC. Its translation is CASSYSTNEQYF.

The gene calls are TRBV7-9 and TRBJ1-5; the match to TRBD1 covers 9 bases. Germline values: CDR1 SEHNR, CDR2 FQNEAQ (reference sequence). The CDR3 totals 16 residues. The V segment lost 5 bases and the J segment 7 bases; nucleotides outside the gene matches: 12. CDR3 nucleotides: TGTGCCAGCAGCGCGGACAGGGGAGGTGGAAACCAGCCCCAGCATTTT. Protein product: CASSADRGGGNQPQHF.

This rearrangement joins TRBV4-1 to TRBJ2-1; D might be TRBD2 (6 bases). The V and J ends lost 3 bases and 0 bases respectively, with 15 bases between them. Germline assignment: CDR1 MGHRA and CDR2 YSYEKL. This CDR3 comprises 17 residues. The CDR3 loop reads CASSHLLTRSSYNEQFF. CDR3 nucleotides: TGCGCCAGCAGCCACCTATTGACTAGGAGCTCCTACAATGAGCAGTTCTTC.

V and J are TRBV18 and TRBJ2-7; 9 bases fit TRBD1. Trimming cost V 5 bases and J 2 bases; bases outside gene matches: 4. Per the germline V gene, CDR1 is KGHSH and CDR2 is LQKENI. CDR3 length equals 14 residues. The CDR3 sequence: CASSAGTGTYEQYF. For the CDR3, the DNA is TGTGCCAGCTCAGCCGGGACAGGGACCTACGAGCAGTACTTC.

The V call is TRBV7-9, the J call TRBJ2-7; 11 bases agree with TRBD2. The CDR3 is made up of 15 amino acids. Germline CDR1 and CDR2: SEHNR and FQNEAQ (reference sequence). V lost 5 bases, J lost 0 bases, and 3 bases stayed unmatched. The CDR3 sequence is CASSPLAGGSYEQYF. The CDR3 DNA is TGTGCCAGCAGCCCCCTAGCGGGGGGCTCCTACGAGCAGTACTTC. The complete variable domain, with remaining parts taken from reference TRBV7-9 and TRBJ2-7, reads DTGVSQNPRHKITKRGQNVTFRCDPISEHNRLYWYRQTLGQGPEFLTYFQNEAQLEKSRLLSDRFSAERPKGSFSTLEIQRTEQGDSAMYLCASSPLAGGSYEQYFGPGTRLTVT.

The V and J genes are TRBV28 and TRBJ1-6, with a weak D call TRBD1 (5 bases). The V end lost 8 bases, the J end lost 7 bases, and 15 bases lay between the germline ends. The CDR3 sequence is 14 residues long. Germline-derived CDR1 and CDR2 are MDHEN and SYDVKM. CDR3 in DNA: TGTGCCAGCCGTCTTGACAGACAAAATTCACCCCTCCACTTT. Amino acid sequence: CASRLDRQNSPLHF.

This chain links TRBV27 with TRBJ1-4; 9 positions match TRBD1. The CDR3 is made up of 14 amino acids. Germline CDR1 and CDR2: MNHEY and SMNVEV (reference sequence). J was trimmed by 10 bases and V by 5 bases; bases with no gene match: 8. CDR3 sequence (DNA): TGTGCCAGCAGTGCCGGGACAGGGTTCGGAAAACTGTTTTTT. This sequence encodes CASSAGTGFGKLFF.

The J gene is TRBJ1-5, the V gene TRBV5-1, with D unresolved. Trimming cost V 4 bases and J 0 bases, with 5 bases left between them. Germline V gene data show CDR1 as SGHRS and CDR2 as YFSETQ. The CDR3 consists of 13 residues. CDR3 loop: CASSQDSNQPQHF. The CDR3 DNA sequence: TGCGCCAGCAGCCAAGATAGCAATCAGCCCCAGCATTTT. Combining the CDR3 with reference TRBV5-1 and TRBJ1-5 gives the whole variable domain KAGVTQTPRYLIKTRGQQVTLSCSPISGHRSVSWYQQTPGQGLQFLFEYFSETQRNKGNFPGRFSGRQFSNSRSEMNVSTLELGDSALYLCASSQDSNQPQHFGDGTRLSIL.

The chain employs TRBV1 and TRBJ2-1; the D call TRBD2 from the table was never checked on the DNA. TRBV1 is designated a pseudogene. The CDR3 sequence is 17 residues long. The chain's CDR3 is CTSSQELAGGEGDEQFF. The CDR3 DNA sequence: TGCACCAGCAGCCAAGAACTAGCGGGGGGCGAAGGAGATGAGCAGTTCTTC.

This clone was counted only a few times. This sequence joins TRBV7-6 and TRBJ1-1; no clear D gene. The germline gives CDR1 SGHVS, CDR2 FNYEAQ. Trimming removed 5 bases from V and 5 bases from J, with 21 bases in between. The CDR3 runs to 16 residues. The CDR3 loop reads CASSPGSGTTRTEAFF. CDR3 sequence (DNA): TGTGCCAGCAGCCCTGGTAGTGGAACAACCCGAACTGAAGCTTTCTTT.

The chain joins TRBV7-2 to TRBJ1-2; 7 nucleotides line up with TRBD1. V shed 5 bases, J shed 2 bases, and the junction held 5 bases outside the gene matches. The CDR3 runs 14 residues. Germline values: CDR1 SGHTA, CDR2 FQGNSA. CDR3 in amino acids: CASSRDSMNYGYTF. CDR3 bases: TGTGCCAGCAGCCGGGACAGCATGAACTATGGCTACACCTTC.

This chain links TRBV7-9 with TRBJ2-1; 7 bases are a match to TRBD1. CDR1 is SEHNR and CDR2 is FQNEAQ in the germline V gene (reference sequence). The CDR3 runs to 15 residues. The trim removed 6 bases at V and 4 bases at J, leaving 9 bases unmatched. The CDR3 reads CASRPGQVNYNEQFF. The CDR3 DNA is TGTGCCAGCAGACCTGGACAGGTAAATTACAATGAGCAGTTCTTC.

The chain joins TRBV5-5 to TRBJ2-1; 8 nucleotides line up with TRBD1. The CDR3 has 15 residues. Germline lookup yields CDR1 SGHKS and CDR2 YYEKEE (reference sequence). Germline trimming cut 5 bases from V and 0 bases from J; bases unmatched to any gene: 4. CDR3 nucleotide sequence: TGTGCCAGCAGTTCCGGGACAGGCTCCTACAATGAGCAGTTCTTC. It translates to CASSSGTGSYNEQFF.

This chain links TRBV11-2 with TRBJ2-3; tentative D call: TRBD2 (5 bases). The V gene's germline CDR1 is SGHAT and CDR2 FQNNGV. The CDR3 covers 16 residues. V was shortened by 2 bases and J by 0 bases, with 12 bases between the two germline ends. DNA of the CDR3: TGTGCCAGCAGCTTACGGCTAGCCTCTAGCACAGATACGCAGTATTTT. Translation: CASSLRLASSTDTQYF.

The chain joins TRBV19 to TRBJ1-6, with 9 bases aligning to TRBD1. The germline CDR1 and CDR2 sequences are LNHDA and SQIVND (reference sequence). The CDR3 contains 14 residues. The V segment lost 7 bases and the J segment 6 bases; nucleotides outside the gene matches: 4. CDR3 coding DNA: TGTGCCAGTATGGGGACAGGGCTTAATTCACCCCTCCACTTT. It yields the protein CASMGTGLNSPLHF.

CDR3 sequence reads: CATGWAAYNEQFF. As DNA, the CDR3 is TGTGCCACCGGTTGGGCGGCCTACAATGAGCAGTTCTTC. The rearrangement uses TRBV2 and TRBJ2-1; no clear D gene. The CDR3 sequence is 13 residues long. Trimming removed 10 bases from V and 2 bases from J, with 12 bases in between. CDR1 and CDR2 (germline): SNHLY, FYNNEI.